This T cell receptor (beta chain) was sequenced for a study of shared clonotypes between healthy human individuals. This CDR3 comprises 14 residues. V was pared by 6 bases and J by 2 bases, with 14 bases between. The germline CDR1 and CDR2 sequences are MNHNS and SASEGT. TCRdb keeps only in-frame clones here, not all; method: immunoSEQ multiplex PCR. The profile shows roughly 640,000 clones, more than 95% of them singletons. This TCR was sampled from a woman aged 25 to 45 in good health. Sample: naive CD4+ T cells sorted from blood. Specified subset: CD45RA+ positively selected. The chain carries TRBV6-1 and TRBJ2-7; possible D gene TRBD1, 6 bases. Here the CDR3 reads CASRETGLTYEQYF. DNA of the CDR3: TGTGCCAGCAGAGAGACAGGATTAACCTACGAGCAGTACTTC.